These 16 T cell receptor beta chains originate from one sample sequenced in a study of Tregs in tolerant kidney transplant recipients. Method: immunoSEQ multiplex PCR; TCRdb's copy keeps in-frame clones and lacks some. The sample holds 90,000 to 130,000 clones; around 89% are singletons and the top ten take under 0.35%. Material: CD4+ T cells from blood, obtained before the transplant. The receptor set was obtained from a human donor who received a combined kidney and bone marrow transplant.

The chain recombines TRBV28 with TRBJ2-5; 11 bases are a match to TRBD2. The CDR3 is 15 amino acids. J was trimmed by 2 bases and V by 6 bases; bases with no gene match: 5. The V gene's germline CDR1 is MDHEN and CDR2 SYDVKM. Written as DNA, the CDR3 is TGTGCCAGCAGAGATAGCGGGAGGGTTCAAGAGACCCAGTACTTC. Protein sequence: CASRDSGRVQETQYF.

The chain is built from TRBV15 and TRBJ2-7; 9 nucleotides line up with TRBD1. V was clipped by 1 base and J by 0 bases; unmatched bases: 4. The CDR3 contains 16 residues. Per germline, CDR1 LNHNV and CDR2 YYDKDF (reference sequence). The CDR3 is CATSRGGTGRSYEQYF. The CDR3 DNA follows: TGTGCCACCAGCAGAGGGGGGACAGGGCGCTCCTACGAGCAGTACTTC.

This clone has only one observation. The chain recombines TRBV28 with TRBJ2-2; D gene unclear. Germline V gene lookup returns CDR1 MDHEN and CDR2 SYDVKM. The CDR3 extends over 13 amino acids. The ends were cut back, 5 bases at V and 7 bases at J, with 11 bases in the middle. CDR3 bases: TGTGCCAGCAGTCTCCCGTCCGGCGGGGAGCTGTTTTTT. It codes for CASSLPSGGELFF.

This chain joins TRBV14 and TRBJ1-2, with D perhaps TRBD1 (5 bases). Per the germline V gene, CDR1 is SGHDN and CDR2 is FVKESK. Trimming stripped 1 base from V and 8 bases from J, with 8 bases between. This CDR3 has 12 amino acids. CDR3 in DNA: TGTGCCAGCAGCCAAGTCTGGGGCGGCTACACCTTC. Its translation: CASSQVWGGYTF.

V usage is TRBV5-6 and J usage is TRBJ2-2; 7 bases are shared with TRBD2. CDR3 length equals 16 residues. J gave up 2 bases and V 0 bases, and 4 bases lay outside the gene matches. Looked up from germline, CDR1 is SGHDT and CDR2 is YYEEEE. This chain's CDR3 is CASSLGTRSNTGELFF. The DNA of the CDR3 is TGTGCCAGCAGCTTGGGGACTAGAAGTAACACCGGGGAGCTGTTTTTT.

The chain links TRBV6-5 to TRBJ2-5; 7 bases fit TRBD1. CDR3 length: 14 residues. Germline V gene lookup returns CDR1 MNHEY and CDR2 SVGAGI. Trimming at V came to 6 bases and at J to 1 base, leaving 5 bases not matched to a gene. The CDR3 region has the DNA TGTGCCAGCAGATCCGGGACAGCCCAAGAGACCCAGTACTTC. Residues: CASRSGTAQETQYF.

The rearrangement links TRBV7-9 to TRBJ2-2; D possibly corresponds to TRBD2 (6 bases). V gave up 5 bases and J gave up 6 bases, with 19 bases separating them. The CDR3 loop spans 16 amino acids. Per the germline V gene, CDR1 is SEHNR and CDR2 is FQNEAQ (reference sequence). CDR3 coding DNA: TGTGCCAGCAGCCGCGCTCCGGCGGGAACGGCCGGGGAGCTGTTTTTT. It translates to CASSRAPAGTAGELFF.

The gene calls are TRBV5-1 and TRBJ1-1, with TRBD1 identical over 7 bases. In germline, CDR1 is SGHRS, CDR2 YFSETQ. V lost 4 bases, J lost 0 bases, and 3 bases stayed unmatched. This CDR3 has 14 residues. The CDR3 sequence: CASSDGTVNTEAFF. The CDR3 DNA reads as TGCGCCAGCAGCGATGGGACAGTGAACACTGAAGCTTTCTTT.

The CDR3, as DNA: TGTGCCAGTAGTACGGATAGCGGGAGAGGGGAGCAGTACTTC. Translated: CASSTDSGRGEQYF. The chain is built from TRBV19 and TRBJ2-7; 9 bases fit TRBD2. The CDR3 spans 14 residues. With 4 bases clipped from V and 7 bases from J, the junction kept 8 bases outside the gene matches. Germline V gene lookup returns CDR1 LNHDA and CDR2 SQIVND (reference sequence).

This rearrangement joins TRBV28 to TRBJ1-2; D gene unclear. V was pared by 6 bases and J by 4 bases, with 9 bases between. This CDR3 spans 12 amino acids. Germline-derived CDR1 and CDR2 are MDHEN and SYDVKM. The CDR3 nucleotides are TGTGCCAGCAGGCCTCGGGGCTATGGCTACACCTTC. Translation: CASRPRGYGYTF.

V usage is TRBV5-1 and J usage is TRBJ2-1, with D possibly TRBD1 on 6 matching bases. Germline CDR1 is SGHRS and CDR2 is YFSETQ. Deletions cut 0 bases from V and 10 bases from J, with 11 bases between. CDR3 length equals 13 residues. CDR3 bases: TGCGCCAGCAGCTTGGCCGCCGGGACAGAGCAGTTCTTC. This sequence encodes CASSLAAGTEQFF.

The chain couples TRBV7-2 to TRBJ2-7, with 10 positions matching TRBD2. The trim removed 5 bases at V and 3 bases at J, leaving 7 bases unmatched. The germline gives CDR1 SGHTA, CDR2 FQGNSA. This CDR3 region has 15 residues. The CDR3 DNA reads as TGTGCCAGCAGCCCATGGACTAGCGGAGACTACGAGCAGTACTTC. Protein sequence: CASSPWTSGDYEQYF.

The V call is TRBV6-1, the J call TRBJ2-5, with 11 bases aligning to TRBD2. Germline V lookup: CDR1 MNHNS, CDR2 SASEGT. The CDR3 has 15 amino acids. The J segment lost 5 bases and the V segment lost 6 bases, leaving 8 bases of the junction unmatched. This CDR3 reads CASSKRLAGWETQYF. In nucleotides, the CDR3 is TGTGCCAGCAGCAAGAGACTAGCGGGGTGGGAGACCCAGTACTTC.

The V call is TRBV6-6, the J call TRBJ2-1, with D hard to call. The CDR3 runs to 15 residues. The V end was cut by 2 bases, the J end by 7 bases, with 15 bases between. Looked up from germline, CDR1 is MNHNY and CDR2 is SVGAGI (reference sequence). The DNA of the CDR3 is TGTGCCAGCAGTTACGGTCTAGGATCTCTGAATGAGCAGTTCTTC. This codes for CASSYGLGSLNEQFF.

This clone was observed once. The chain recombines TRBV5-4 with TRBJ1-1, with D uncertain. V was shortened by 4 bases and J by 4 bases, with 11 bases between the two germline ends. The CDR3 has 13 residues. CDR1 and CDR2 from the germline V gene are SGHNT and YYREEE (reference sequence). The CDR3 spells CASSRESSTEAFF. The CDR3 DNA sequence: TGTGCCAGCAGCAGGGAGAGTAGCACTGAAGCTTTCTTT.

The rearrangement joins TRBV11-2 to TRBJ2-1; 9 nucleotides match TRBD2. J was trimmed by 9 bases and V by 1 base; bases with no gene match: 10. Looked up from germline, CDR1 is SGHAT and CDR2 is FQNNGV. The CDR3 totals 16 residues. The CDR3 region is CASSLVASGNYGEQFF. In DNA form, the CDR3 reads TGTGCCAGCAGCTTAGTGGCTAGCGGGAATTACGGTGAGCAGTTCTTC.